The sequence of this TCR beta chain was determined in a study of cytomegalovirus exposure and HLA in healthy donors. Broader study findings: As was reported, the classifier diagnosed cytomegalovirus status with high specificity and sensitivity.

PCR employed 60 Vbeta and 13 Jbeta primers. Sequencing was performed with immunoSEQ multiplex PCR; in TCRdb, only in-frame clones are kept and a portion is missing. Among some 170,000 clones, approximately 72% were seen once, and the ten largest hold 2.5%. Comment on this clone: The antigen is not known.

CDR3 size: 14 residues. The germline V gene has CDR1 SGDLS and CDR2 YYNGEE. Between the trimmed V and J ends, which lost 1 base and 2 bases, there was a span of 10 bases. The TCR originated in a human donor in good health. Material: PBMCs. The rearrangement uses TRBV9 and TRBJ2-7; tentatively, D is TRBD2 (5 bases). The CDR3 region has the DNA TGTGCCAGCAGCGTAACCGGGGTCCCCTACGAGCAGTACTTC. Amino acid sequence: CASSVTGVPYEQYF.